This passage covers 31 T cell receptor beta chains from one sample sequenced in a study of cytomegalovirus exposure and HLA in healthy donors. 60 Vbeta and 13 Jbeta primers were used in PCR. Libraries were prepared by immunoSEQ multiplex PCR; TCRdb keeps only in-frame clonotypes and omits some of them. This table holds 140,000 to 150,000 clones, 65% to 80% found once. Sequenced: PBMCs. The receptor set was obtained from a man aged 35 to 55 in good health and CMV-seropositive.

CDR3 residues: CAWSVRLAGGPNTGELFF. CDR3 bases: TGTGCCTGGAGTGTGAGGCTAGCGGGAGGGCCGAACACCGGGGAGCTGTTTTTT. V is TRBV30 and J is TRBJ2-2; 12 bases are a match to TRBD2. Germline trimming cut 0 bases from V and 0 bases from J; bases unmatched to any gene: 5. This CDR3 has 18 amino acids. Germline assignment: CDR1 GTSNPN and CDR2 SVGIG (reference sequence).

The chain has TRBV7-9 and TRBJ2-1, with D possibly matching TRBD2 (5 bases). Germline CDR1 SEHNR, CDR2 FQNEAQ (reference sequence). The CDR3 sequence is 12 residues long. V lost 3 bases and J lost 7, with 7 bases in between. The CDR3 spells CASSFSGNEQFF. In DNA form, the CDR3 reads TGTGCCAGCAGCTTCTCGGGGAATGAGCAGTTCTTC.

This chain uses TRBV2 with TRBJ1-2; 9 nucleotides agree with TRBD1. Germline CDR1 and CDR2: SNHLY and FYNNEI. The V segment lost 6 bases and the J segment 7 bases; nucleotides outside the gene matches: 6. This CDR3 has 13 amino acids. The CDR3 DNA reads TGTGCCAGCAGCGCCGACAGGGGGGGTGGCTACACCTTC. The encoded protein is CASSADRGGGYTF.

The chain uses TRBV5-1 and TRBJ1-2; 7 bases align to TRBD1. Germline CDR1 SGHRS, CDR2 YFSETQ. The J segment lost 4 bases and the V segment lost 4 bases, leaving 4 bases of the junction unmatched. This CDR3 is built from 13 residues. The CDR3 is CASSPGDSYGYTF. CDR3 nucleotides: TGCGCCAGCAGCCCTGGGGACAGCTATGGCTACACCTTC.

The J gene is TRBJ2-2, the V gene TRBV21-1; the table names TRBD2, a call not compared with the DNA. TRBV21-1 is marked as a pseudogene. The CDR3 is 22 amino acids. In DNA, the CDR3 is TGTGCCAGCAGCGGTCCCCCCCGGGGGCGGGAGGGCCTAGCCGCGAACACCGGGGAGCTGTTTTTT. Translation: CASSGPPRGREGLAANTGELFF.

The CDR3 DNA sequence: TGTGCCTGGAGTGTACTCGAAGAGACCCAGTACTTC. Amino acids: CAWSVLEETQYF. The rearrangement uses TRBV30 and TRBJ2-5, with D unresolved. The CDR3 is 12 amino acids. Trimming removed 0 bases from V and 3 bases from J, with 5 bases in between. Looked up from germline, CDR1 is GTSNPN and CDR2 is SVGIG (reference sequence). The variable domain in full, completed from reference TRBV30 and TRBJ2-5, reads SQTIHQWPATLVQPVGSPLSLECTVEGTSNPNLYWYRQAAGRGLQLLFYSVGIGQISSEVPQNLSASRPQDRQFILSSKKLLLSDSGFYLCAWSVLEETQYFGPGTRLLVL.

The rearrangement joins TRBV6-1 to TRBJ2-4; D gene unclear. The CDR3 covers 11 residues. Germline CDR1 reads MNHNS; CDR2 reads SASEGT. The V and J ends lost 6 bases and 10 bases respectively, with 10 bases between them. The CDR3 is CASSLDTIQYF. The CDR3 DNA reads as TGTGCCAGCAGCCTAGATACTATTCAGTACTTC.

This chain joins TRBV5-6 and TRBJ1-6; 7 bases are shared with TRBD1. CDR1 SGHDT and CDR2 YYEEEE come from the germline V gene. The CDR3 consists of 14 residues. V lost 5 bases to trimming and J lost 7 bases; unmatched junction nucleotides: 6. DNA for the CDR3: TGTGCCAGCAGGTCCGGGACAGTAAATTCACCCCTCCACTTT. It specifies CASRSGTVNSPLHF.

DNA of the CDR3: TGTGCTAGTGGTTTGGGCGAAAAGGGACAAACCTGGAGTAAAGGCCAGCCCCAGCATTTT. It encodes CASGLGEKGQTWSKGQPQHF. The J gene is TRBJ1-5, the V gene TRBV12-5; TRBD1 is a possible D gene (6 bases). The CDR3 extends over 20 amino acids. Germline CDR1 is LGHNT and CDR2 is FRNRAP. V was pared by 1 base and J by 7 bases, with 29 bases between.

In regard to this clone: The junction departs from the called germline gene at one end, perhaps through a read error. The chain couples TRBV7-9 to TRBJ1-3, with D unclear. This CDR3 is built from 14 residues. The V gene's germline CDR1 is SEHNR and CDR2 FQNEAQ (reference sequence). The CDR3 spells CSSREQSSGNTIYF. The CDR3 DNA reads as TGTTCCAGCCGGGAGCAGAGCTCTGGAAACACCATATATTTT. Filled out from reference TRBV7-9 and TRBJ1-3, the complete variable domain reads DTGVSQNPRHKITKRGQNVTFRCDPISEHNRLYWYRQTLGQGPEFLTYFQNEAQLEKSRLLSDRFSAERPKGSFSTLEIQRTEQGDSAMYLCSSREQSSGNTIYFGEGSWLTVV.

The genes are TRBV7-9 and TRBJ2-1; no clear D. The CDR3 is 14 residues long. Trimming cost V 3 bases and J 5 bases, with 11 bases left between them. Germline CDR1 and CDR2: SEHNR and FQNEAQ (reference sequence). The CDR3 sequence: CASSFSGSNNEQFF. The CDR3 DNA follows: TGTGCCAGCAGCTTTTCCGGGTCCAACAATGAGCAGTTCTTC.

A note on this clone: Different DNA sequences within this sample yield the same CDR3. The V and J genes are TRBV4-1 and TRBJ1-5; possibly TRBD1 for D (5 bases). The germline V gene encodes CDR1 MGHRA and CDR2 YSYEKL. V was cut by 0 bases and J by 4 bases, with 10 bases left in between. This CDR3 has 15 amino acids. CDR3 sequence (DNA): TGCGCCAGCAGCCAAGAGGGCTCAGGGAATCAGCCCCAGCATTTT. Its translation: CASSQEGSGNQPQHF.

This clone has just a few counts. The chain links TRBV7-6 to TRBJ2-3; 7 bases fit TRBD1. Germline loops: CDR1 SGHVS, CDR2 FNYEAQ. The ends lost 5 bases at V and 2 bases at J; junction bases unmatched: 7. The CDR3 loop spans 15 amino acids. The CDR3 is CASSHRDRYTDTQYF. CDR3 coding DNA: TGTGCCAGCAGCCACAGGGACAGATACACAGATACGCAGTATTTT.

This clone has just one count. The J gene is TRBJ2-1, the V gene TRBV5-4, with a possible D match to TRBD2 (5 bases). Germline V gene sequence: CDR1 SGHNT, CDR2 YYREEE (reference sequence). V was trimmed by 0 bases and J by 0 bases, leaving 10 bases between them. This CDR3 is 16 amino acids long. DNA of the CDR3: TGTGCCAGCAGCTTGGGGTTCGGGGTCTCCTACAATGAGCAGTTCTTC. It yields the protein CASSLGFGVSYNEQFF.

This chain connects TRBV6-1 to TRBJ1-2, with TRBD1 as a possible D gene (6 bases). Germline values: CDR1 MNHNS, CDR2 SASEGT. This CDR3 spans 13 amino acids. V lost 6 bases, J lost 3 bases, and 11 bases lay in between. CDR3 sequence reads: CASRTGFDYGYTF. In DNA form, the CDR3 reads TGTGCCAGCAGGACAGGTTTCGACTATGGCTACACCTTC.

This clone occurred a few times. The rearrangement uses TRBV27 and TRBJ2-1, with D maybe TRBD1 (6 bases). V was cut by 3 bases and J by 0 bases, with 9 bases left in between. The CDR3 spans 15 residues. Looked up from germline, CDR1 is MNHEY and CDR2 is SMNVEV (reference sequence). CDR3 sequence: CASSLGASSYNEQFF. The DNA of the CDR3 is TGTGCCAGCAGTTTGGGGGCTAGCTCCTACAATGAGCAGTTCTTC.

V usage is TRBV25-1 and J usage is TRBJ2-1; 14 bases map to TRBD2. The CDR3 runs to 14 residues. Germline CDR1 and CDR2: MGHDK and SYGVNS. Germline trimming cut 7 bases from V and 9 bases from J; bases unmatched to any gene: 5. The CDR3 loop is CASTGTSGSLEQFF. CDR3 in DNA: TGTGCCAGCACCGGGACTAGCGGGAGTCTTGAGCAGTTCTTC.

This clone was picked up one time. This rearrangement joins TRBV9 to TRBJ2-3; D might be TRBD2 (6 bases). The CDR3 contains 14 residues. The germline gives CDR1 SGDLS, CDR2 YYNGEE. V was shortened by 0 bases and J by 6 bases, with 11 bases between the two germline ends. The CDR3 coding sequence is TGTGCCAGCAGCGTAGAGGGGACTGGGGATACGCAGTATTTT. This encodes CASSVEGTGDTQYF. Looking up the rest from reference TRBV9 and TRBJ2-3 gives the full variable domain: DSGVTQTPKHLITATGQRVTLRCSPRSGDLSVYWYQQSLDQGLQFLIQYYNGEERAKGNILERFSAQQFPDLHSELNLSSLELGDSALYFCASSVEGTGDTQYFGPGTRLTVL.

The V gene is TRBV7-6, the J gene TRBJ2-1; tentatively, D is TRBD2 (5 bases). The CDR3 is 14 residues long. Germline values: CDR1 SGHVS, CDR2 FNYEAQ. Trimming pared 7 bases from V and 9 bases from J, leaving 19 bases between. The CDR3 coding sequence is TGTGCCAGCACCCCTGTAGCGCTACTTGGTGAGCAGTTCTTC. Its translation is CASTPVALLGEQFF. Full variable domain (remainder filled in from reference TRBV7-6 and TRBJ2-1): GAGVSQSPRYKVTKRGQDVALRCDPISGHVSLYWYRQALGQGPEFLTYFNYEAQQDKSGLPNDRFSAERPEGSISTLTIQRTEQRDSAMYRCASTPVALLGEQFFGPGTRLTVL.

As DNA, the CDR3 is TGTGCCAGTAGTCCTGGACTAGCGGGATTTAGCTCCTACAATGAGCAGTTCTTC. The encoded protein is CASSPGLAGFSSYNEQFF. The chain employs TRBV19 and TRBJ2-1; 12 bases match TRBD2. The CDR3 spans 18 residues. The germline gives CDR1 LNHDA, CDR2 SQIVND (reference sequence). The ends lost 5 bases at V and 0 bases at J; junction bases unmatched: 8.

The chain is built from TRBV14 and TRBJ2-7, with 13 bases matching TRBD2. The CDR3 has 13 residues. Germline V lookup: CDR1 SGHDN, CDR2 FVKESK. V lost 3 bases to trimming and J lost 7 bases; unmatched junction nucleotides: 0. The CDR3 spells CASSQGLAGEQYF. The CDR3 nucleotides read TGTGCCAGCAGCCAGGGACTAGCGGGGGAGCAGTACTTC. Filled out from reference TRBV14 and TRBJ2-7, the complete variable domain reads EAGVTQFPSHSVIEKGQTVTLRCDPISGHDNLYWYRRVMGKEIKFLLHFVKESKQDESGMPNNRFLAERTGGTYSTLKVQPAELEDSGVYFCASSQGLAGEQYFGPGTRLTVT.

The gene calls are TRBV27 and TRBJ2-1; no firm D call. The CDR3 is made up of 13 amino acids. V was cut by 6 bases and J by 1 base, with 7 bases left in between. Germline V lookup: CDR1 MNHEY, CDR2 SMNVEV (reference sequence). This CDR3 reads CASRPTSYNEQFF. CDR3 in DNA: TGTGCCAGCAGGCCGACTTCCTACAATGAGCAGTTCTTC.

This chain links TRBV2 with TRBJ2-3; TRBD1 might be the D (6 bases). Trimming removed 6 bases at V and 1 base at J, with 11 bases between. The CDR3 length is 14 residues. Germline CDR1 SNHLY, CDR2 FYNNEI. CDR3 sequence (DNA): TGTGCCAGCAGGTTGGACAGCGGCACAGATACGCAGTATTTT. Its translation: CASRLDSGTDTQYF.

The V and J genes are TRBV5-1 and TRBJ2-7, with a possible D match to TRBD1 (6 bases). Germline assignment: CDR1 SGHRS and CDR2 YFSETQ. There are 18 residues in the CDR3. V was shortened by 2 bases and J by 2 bases, with 23 bases between the two germline ends. CDR3 sequence reads: CASSLLQTSTGFPYEQYF. In DNA form, the CDR3 reads TGCGCCAGCAGCTTACTCCAAACTTCGACAGGTTTTCCCTACGAGCAGTACTTC. The complete variable domain, with remaining parts taken from reference TRBV5-1 and TRBJ2-7, reads KAGVTQTPRYLIKTRGQQVTLSCSPISGHRSVSWYQQTPGQGLQFLFEYFSETQRNKGNFPGRFSGRQFSNSRSEMNVSTLELGDSALYLCASSLLQTSTGFPYEQYFGPGTRLTVT.

This clone was counted only a few times. The rearrangement uses TRBV6-5 and TRBJ2-7; 13 positions match TRBD2. Germline V gene lookup returns CDR1 MNHEY and CDR2 SVGAGI. V gave up 6 bases and J gave up 6 bases; unmatched junction bases: 5. This CDR3 is built from 14 residues. In DNA, the CDR3 is TGTGCCAGCAGGGGGACTAGCGGGACCCTCGAGCAGTACTTC. Its translation is CASRGTSGTLEQYF.

As concerns this clone: At one boundary the junction diverges from the germline segment, which might be a read error. The chain recombines TRBV5-1 with TRBJ2-1; the D is unclear. The CDR3 runs 18 residues. The germline V gene encodes CDR1 SGHRS and CDR2 YFSETQ. CDR3 loop: CASNLEPIGPAANNEQFF. The DNA of the CDR3 is TGCGCCAGCAACTTGGAACCAATTGGGCCGGCTGCTAACAATGAGCAGTTCTTC.

V gene TRBV4-1 combines with J gene TRBJ2-2, with TRBD1 as a possible D gene (5 bases). Germline V CDR1 and CDR2: MGHRA, YSYEKL. The V gene lost 2 bases and the J gene lost 2 bases, with 12 bases spanning the gap. CDR3 length: 16 amino acids. The CDR3 loop reads CASSQLAGLNTGELFF. CDR3 nucleotide sequence: TGCGCCAGCAGCCAACTGGCAGGGCTCAACACCGGGGAGCTGTTTTTT.

About this clone itself: Distinct nucleotide sequences in the sample also encode this CDR3. The rearrangement links TRBV7-2 to TRBJ1-3, with TRBD1 as a possible D gene (5 bases). This CDR3 is 14 amino acids long. With 3 bases removed from V and 2 bases from J, the gap between germline ends came to 8 bases. Germline V gives CDR1 SGHTA, CDR2 FQGNSA. The CDR3 sequence: CASSFGGAGNTIYF. The CDR3 DNA sequence: TGTGCCAGCAGCTTTGGGGGGGCTGGAAACACCATATATTTT. Full variable domain (outside the CDR3, taken from reference TRBV7-2 and TRBJ1-3): GAGVSQSPSNKVTEKGKDVELRCDPISGHTALYWYRQSLGQGLEFLIYFQGNSAPDKSGLPSDRFSAERTGGSVSTLTIQRTQQEDSAVYLCASSFGGAGNTIYFGEGSWLTVV.

The chain employs TRBV25-1 and TRBJ1-6, with D possibly being TRBD1 (5 bases). The germline V gene has CDR1 MGHDK and CDR2 SYGVNS. V was pared by 5 bases and J by 8 bases, with 13 bases between. CDR3 size: 14 residues. CDR3 DNA: TGTGCCAGCAGTCCTCAGGGATACGATTCACCCCTCCACTTT. This encodes CASSPQGYDSPLHF. Supplemented by reference TRBV25-1 and TRBJ1-6, the full variable domain reads EADIYQTPRYLVIGTGKKITLECSQTMGHDKMYWYQQDPGMELHLIHYSYGVNSTEKGDLSSESTVSRIRTEHFPLTLESARPSHTSQYLCASSPQGYDSPLHFGNGTRLTVT.

The chain combines TRBV18 with TRBJ1-3, with D perhaps matching TRBD1 (6 bases). In germline, CDR1 is KGHSH, CDR2 LQKENI. V was trimmed by 4 bases and J by 2 bases, leaving 12 bases between them. The CDR3 has 15 residues. DNA of the CDR3: TGTGCCAGCTCACTCCCGGGGGGCGCTGGAAACACCATATATTTT. Amino acids: CASSLPGGAGNTIYF.

The CDR3 coding sequence is TGTGCCAGCAGCTTGTGGCAGGGAACCTCCTACGAGCAGTACTTC. It codes for CASSLWQGTSYEQYF. V and J are TRBV5-6 and TRBJ2-7, with D perhaps matching TRBD1 (5 bases). The V gene lost 1 base and the J gene lost 0 bases, with 11 bases spanning the gap. CDR1 SGHDT and CDR2 YYEEEE come from the germline V gene. There are 15 residues in the CDR3.